Following are 10 T cell receptor beta chains from one sample sequenced in a study of Graves' ophthalmopathy and Graves' hyperthyroidism. RNA transcripts provided the template for amplifying TCR beta CDR3 regions. Scientists carried out first-round RT-PCR using HTBI primers and then a second-round multiplex PCR. TCRdb recomputed calls from the multiplex PCR reads with MiXCR, one row per CDR3 protein. The sample includes 200,000 to 250,000 distinct CDR3 sequences, about 22% of them seen just once. The sample taken for sequencing was peripheral blood. Receptor source: a woman between 45 and 60 years old with Graves' ophthalmopathy.

This clonotype was seen repeatedly, ten times or more. V gene TRBV4-1 combines with J gene TRBJ1-1, with unresolved D. The CDR3 consists of 13 residues. Trimming took off 3 bases at V and 1 base at J, with 6 bases between the two ends. Germline CDR1 is MGHRA and CDR2 is YSYEKL. The CDR3 spells CASSHPGNTEAFF. The CDR3 DNA reads as TGCGCCAGCAGCCATCCGGGGAACACTGAAGCTTTCTTT.

Regarding this clonotype: With a much larger clone just one base away, this may be a read error. The chain employs TRBV19 and TRBJ1-2; no clear D gene. Trimming removed 2 bases at V and 7 bases at J, with 11 bases between. The CDR3 length is 13 residues. Germline values: CDR1 LNHDA, CDR2 SQIVND (reference sequence). The CDR3 region is CASSIRLTAGYTF. CDR3 in DNA: TGTGCCAGTAGTATACGGTTGACCGCTGGCTACACCTTC.

This clonotype occurred many times. The chain carries TRBV6-1 and TRBJ2-7, with 9 bases aligning to TRBD1. There are 13 residues in the CDR3. The trim removed 6 bases at V and 8 bases at J, leaving 8 bases unmatched. Germline V gene data show CDR1 as MNHNS and CDR2 as SASEGT. CDR3 region: CASRSGQGGKQYF. In DNA, the CDR3 is TGTGCCAGCAGATCGGGACAGGGTGGTAAGCAGTACTTC.

Ten or more counts support this clonotype. This rearrangement joins TRBV7-9 to TRBJ2-5; 8 bases match TRBD1. Germline trimming cut 2 bases from V and 6 bases from J; bases unmatched to any gene: 11. The length of the CDR3 is 16 residues. Germline values: CDR1 SEHNR, CDR2 FQNEAQ (reference sequence). CDR3 DNA sequence: TGTGCCAGCAGCTTATTGGGAGTGACAGGGGCTCAGACCCAGTACTTC. Translated, it gives CASSLLGVTGAQTQYF.

This clonotype has at least ten counts. V and J are TRBV6-5 and TRBJ2-7; maybe TRBD1 (6 bases). The CDR3 has 14 amino acids. Trimming removed 8 bases from V and 0 bases from J, with 14 bases in between. The germline V gene encodes CDR1 MNHEY and CDR2 SVGAGI. CDR3 DNA: TGTGCCAGCCTTTGGACAGAATTCTCCTACGAGCAGTACTTC. It specifies CASLWTEFSYEQYF.

This clonotype was seen at least ten times. V and J are TRBV18 and TRBJ2-7; D remains unclear. The CDR3 length is 14 residues. V lost 5 bases and J lost 0, with 11 bases in between. Germline CDR1 is KGHSH and CDR2 is LQKENI. This CDR3 is CASSTQVTSYEQYF. The CDR3 region has the DNA TGTGCCAGCTCAACGCAGGTTACCTCCTACGAGCAGTACTTC.

The chain uses TRBV20-1 and TRBJ1-1; maybe TRBD1 (6 bases). The CDR3 covers 14 residues. Between the trimmed V and J ends, which lost 5 bases and 5 bases, there was a span of 18 bases. Per germline, CDR1 DFQATT and CDR2 SNEGSKA (reference sequence). As DNA, the CDR3 is TGCAGTGCTGGAGCAGGGGACTCGATGACTGAAGCTTTCTTT. Translation gives CSAGAGDSMTEAFF.

This clonotype was counted ten times or more. V usage is TRBV6-5 and J usage is TRBJ2-5, with D unclear. Trimming took 7 bases from V and 5 from J, leaving 14 bases between them. This CDR3 has 13 amino acids. The germline gives CDR1 MNHEY, CDR2 SVGAGI. CDR3 loop: CASTSGAPETQYF. The DNA of the CDR3 is TGTGCCAGCACCTCCGGAGCTCCGGAGACCCAGTACTTC.

This clonotype has at least ten counts. The chain has TRBV7-3 and TRBJ1-1; no reliable D call. This CDR3 spans 14 amino acids. Trimming removed 1 base from V and 7 bases from J, with 13 bases in between. The V gene's germline CDR1 is SGHTA and CDR2 FQGTGA. CDR3 DNA sequence: TGTGCCAGCAGCTTAATCGGTAATGCGGGTGAAGCTTTCTTT. It is translated as CASSLIGNAGEAFF. Using reference TRBV7-3 and TRBJ1-1 for the parts outside the CDR3, the full variable domain is GAGVSQTPSNKVTEKGKYVELRCDPISGHTALYWYRQSLGQGPEFLIYFQGTGAADDSGLPNDRFFAVRPEGSVSTLKIQRTERGDSAVYLCASSLIGNAGEAFFGQGTRLTVV.

This clonotype was seen repeatedly, ten times or more. This chain connects TRBV29-1 to TRBJ2-7; 11 nucleotides agree with TRBD2. Germline CDR1 is SQVTM and CDR2 is ANQGSEA. With 7 bases clipped from V and 3 bases from J, the junction kept 5 bases outside the gene matches. This CDR3 contains 13 residues. The CDR3 here is CSALSGGGYEQYF. CDR3 nucleotides: TGCAGCGCCCTTAGCGGGGGGGGCTACGAGCAGTACTTC.